What follows is one T cell receptor (beta chain) and its context. Its antigen remains unidentified. Since a much larger clone is just one base distant, this may be a read error. The source of the sample is a study of breast tumors, draining lymph nodes, adjacent tissues. Overall study findings and caveats: The lymph node origin of tumor T cells was framed as consistent with a hypothesis, not demonstrated. Luminal-like breast cancer showed significantly higher tumor–nontumor repertoire similarity than basal-like. Data fit most tumor T cells coming from lymph node, expanding in tumor. Tumor repertoires ranked between lymph nodes and nontumor tissue in diversity, with V and J gene preferences.

Samples came from axillary lymph nodes draining the breast cancer. J gave up 3 bases and V 9 bases, and 8 bases lay outside the gene matches. Germline values: CDR1 MGHDK, CDR2 SYGVNS. CDR3 size: 14 residues. From the multiplex PCR reads, TCRdb called clonotypes with MiXCR, one entry per CDR3 protein. The table records approximately 300,000 distinct CDR3 sequences, roughly 30% of them present only once. The source is a female donor with breast cancer. Some clones in this sample may be carry-over from other donors' samples. The gene calls are TRBV25-1 and TRBJ2-1, with 7 nucleotides matching TRBD1. The specimen sequenced was axillary lymph node tissue. The CDR3 loop is CASRPGQDYNEQFF. In DNA form, the CDR3 reads TGTGCCAGTAGACCCGGACAGGACTACAATGAGCAGTTCTTC.